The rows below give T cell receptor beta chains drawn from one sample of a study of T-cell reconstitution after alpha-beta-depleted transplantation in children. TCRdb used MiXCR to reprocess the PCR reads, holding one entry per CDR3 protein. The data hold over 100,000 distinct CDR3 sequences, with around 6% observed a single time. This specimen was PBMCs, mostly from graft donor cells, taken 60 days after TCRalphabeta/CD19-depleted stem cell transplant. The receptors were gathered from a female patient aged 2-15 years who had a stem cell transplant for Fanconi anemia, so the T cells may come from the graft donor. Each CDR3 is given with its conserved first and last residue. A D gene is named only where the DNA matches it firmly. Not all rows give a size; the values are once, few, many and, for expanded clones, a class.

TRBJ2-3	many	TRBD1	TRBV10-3	CAIRDRGVVGTDTQYF	TGTGCCATCCGGGACAGGGGTGTGGTTGGAACAGATACGCAGTATTTT
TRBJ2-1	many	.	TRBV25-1	CASSEVRREPLYNEQFF	TGTGCCAGCAGTGAAGTGCGGCGGGAACCCCTTTACAATGAGCAGTTCTTC
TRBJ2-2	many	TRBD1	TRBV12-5	CASGFGQGEAGELFF	TGTGCTAGTGGTTTCGGACAGGGGGAAGCCGGGGAGCTGTTTTTT
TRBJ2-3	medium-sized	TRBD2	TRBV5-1	CASSLELAGTDTQYF	TGCGCCAGCAGCTTGGAACTAGCGGGCACAGATACGCAGTATTTT
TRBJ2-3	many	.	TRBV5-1	CASSPRVHTDTQYF	TGCGCCAGCAGCCCACGGGTCCACACAGATACGCAGTATTTT
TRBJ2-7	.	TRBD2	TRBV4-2	CASSSGRVYEQYF	TGTGCCAGCAGTAGCGGGAGGGTGTACGAGCAGTACTTC
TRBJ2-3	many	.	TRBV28	CASSLAGHTDTQYF	TGTGCCAGCAGTTTAGCAGGGCACACAGATACGCAGTATTTT
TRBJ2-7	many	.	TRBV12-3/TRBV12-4	CASSFFPAGYEQYF	TGTGCCAGCAGTTTCTTCCCTGCGGGCTACGAGCAGTACTTC
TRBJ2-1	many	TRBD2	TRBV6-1	CASSQRLAGVHEQFF	TGTGCCAGCAGTCAACGACTAGCGGGAGTTCATGAGCAGTTCTTC
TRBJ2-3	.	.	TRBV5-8	CASSRYGRSTDTQYF	TGTGCCAGCAGTCGTTATGGCAGAAGCACAGATACGCAGTATTTT
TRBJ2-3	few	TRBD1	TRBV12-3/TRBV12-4	CASSLARETGGRADTQYF	TGTGCCAGCAGTTTAGCGCGAGAGACAGGGGGTCGGGCAGATACGCAGTATTTT
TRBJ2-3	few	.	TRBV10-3	CAIILDKWGDTQYF	TGTGCCATCATTCTTGACAAATGGGGAGATACGCAGTATTTT
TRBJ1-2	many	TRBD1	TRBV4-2	CASSQGSDPDRYYGYTF	TGTGCCAGCAGCCAAGGATCCGACCCGGACAGGTACTATGGCTACACCTTC
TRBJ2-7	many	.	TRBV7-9	CASSLQGAEQYF	TGTGCCAGCAGCCTTCAGGGTGCCGAGCAGTACTTC
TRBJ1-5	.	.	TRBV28	CASSLLGQPQHF	TGTGCCAGCAGTCTTCTGGGGCAGCCCCAGCATTTT
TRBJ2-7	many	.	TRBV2	CASSEGLDRAYEQYF	TGTGCCAGCAGTGAGGGACTTGACAGGGCCTACGAGCAGTACTTC
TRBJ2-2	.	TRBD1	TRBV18	CASSKTGRNTGELFF	TGTGCCAGCTCGAAGACAGGGAGGAACACCGGGGAGCTGTTTTTT
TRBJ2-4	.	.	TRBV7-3	CASSLTLRGKNIQYF	TGTGCCAGCAGCTTAACGTTACGGGGGAAAAACATTCAGTACTTC
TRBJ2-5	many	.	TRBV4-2	CASSQDNSDETQYF	TGTGCCAGCAGCCAAGATAATAGCGATGAGACCCAGTACTTC
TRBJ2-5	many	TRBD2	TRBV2	CASSEVTGGHQETQYF	TGTGCCAGCAGTGAAGTAACGGGAGGCCACCAAGAGACCCAGTACTTC
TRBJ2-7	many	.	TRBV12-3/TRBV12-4	CASSVGPQWDYEQYF	TGTGCCAGCAGTGTCGGACCGCAGTGGGACTACGAGCAGTACTTC
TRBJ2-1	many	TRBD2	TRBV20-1	CSANVAGFYNEQFF	TGCAGTGCTAACGTAGCGGGATTCTACAATGAGCAGTTCTTC
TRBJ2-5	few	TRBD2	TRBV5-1	CASSFWRAGGETQYF	TGCGCCAGCAGCTTTTGGAGAGCGGGGGGTGAGACCCAGTACTTC
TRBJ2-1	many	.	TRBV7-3	CASSLADGYNEQFF	TGTGCCAGCAGCTTGGCCGATGGGTACAATGAGCAGTTCTTC
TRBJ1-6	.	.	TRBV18	CASSPEGLVFDSPLHF	TGTGCCAGCTCACCTGAGGGTTTGGTTTTCGATTCACCCCTCCACTTT
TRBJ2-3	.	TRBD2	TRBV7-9	CASSLTSGSGTDTQYF	TGTGCCAGCAGCTTGACCAGCGGGAGTGGGACAGATACGCAGTATTTT
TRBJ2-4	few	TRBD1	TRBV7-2	CASSPRRTGLNIQYF	TGTGCCAGCAGCCCTCGCCGGACAGGATTGAACATTCAGTACTTC
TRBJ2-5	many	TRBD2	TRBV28	CASSLPTSGLAGGGTQETQYF	TGTGCCAGCAGTTTGCCCACCTCGGGACTAGCGGGAGGTGGGACTCAAGAGACCCAGTACTTC
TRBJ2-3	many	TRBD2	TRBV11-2	CASRRRTGTSGRGSTDTQYF	TGTGCCAGCAGACGAAGGACCGGGACTAGCGGGAGGGGGAGCACAGATACGCAGTATTTT
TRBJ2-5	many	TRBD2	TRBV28	CASSFRGLAALEYF	TGTGCCAGCAGTTTCAGGGGACTAGCTGCCCTTGAGTACTTC
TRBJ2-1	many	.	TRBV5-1	CASSLDPKSEQFF	TGCGCCAGCAGCTTGGACCCTAAGTCCGAGCAGTTCTTC
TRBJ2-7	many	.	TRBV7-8	CASSPGTVIYEQYF	TGTGCCAGCAGCCCAGGAACAGTGATCTACGAGCAGTACTTC
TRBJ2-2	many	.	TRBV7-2	CASSYRAGELFF	TGTGCCAGCAGCTACAGGGCCGGGGAGCTGTTTTTT
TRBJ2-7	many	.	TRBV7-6	CASSAILGGEQYF	TGTGCCAGCAGCGCCATACTAGGAGGGGAGCAGTACTTC
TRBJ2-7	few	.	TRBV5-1	CASSLAPGTYEQYF	TGCGCCAGCAGCTTGGCCCCCGGGACTTACGAGCAGTACTTC
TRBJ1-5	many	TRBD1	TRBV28	CASSLRQGVQPQHF	TGTGCCAGCAGTTTGCGACAGGGGGTGCAGCCCCAGCATTTT